This TCR beta chain comes out of a study of T cell repertoires in cytomegalovirus infection. For the study at large: TCR beta signatures that were public indicated CMV infection and matching HLA type.

Germline V lookup: CDR1 SGHKS, CDR2 YYEKEE (reference sequence). Trimming removed 2 bases from V and 2 bases from J; junction bases left unmatched: 4. The CDR3 covers 15 residues. Via MiXCR, TCRdb re-called the reads, giving one row per CDR3 protein. The sample contains 250,000 to 300,000 distinct CDR3 sequences, roughly 24% of which appear only once. Study-level points and caveats: Ex vivo responses were dominated by HLA-C-restricted CMV-specific TCR beta clonotypes.

As to this clonotype: The antigen is unknown.

The source is a human donor in good health (CMV status not recorded). Some clones in this sample may be carry-over from other donors' samples. The chain recombines TRBV5-5 with TRBJ2-1, with 7 bases fitting TRBD2. The material sequenced was PBMCs. The CDR3 is CASSFGGRAYNEQFF. The CDR3 nucleotides read TGTGCCAGCAGCTTTGGAGGGAGGGCCTACAATGAGCAGTTCTTC.